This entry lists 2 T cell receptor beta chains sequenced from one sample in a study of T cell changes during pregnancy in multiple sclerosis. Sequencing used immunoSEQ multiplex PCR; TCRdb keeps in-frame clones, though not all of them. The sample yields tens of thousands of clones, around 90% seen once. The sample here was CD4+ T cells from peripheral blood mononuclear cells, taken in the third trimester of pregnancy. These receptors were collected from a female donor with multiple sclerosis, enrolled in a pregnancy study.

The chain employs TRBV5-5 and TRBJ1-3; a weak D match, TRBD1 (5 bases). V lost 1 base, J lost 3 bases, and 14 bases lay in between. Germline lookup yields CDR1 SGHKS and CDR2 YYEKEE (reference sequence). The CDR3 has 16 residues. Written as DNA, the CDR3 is TGTGCCAGCAGCTTGTTGCGGGGGTTAGGTGGAAACACCATATATTTT. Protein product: CASSLLRGLGGNTIYF. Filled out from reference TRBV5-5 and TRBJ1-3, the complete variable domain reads DAGVTQSPTHLIKTRGQQVTLRCSPISGHKSVSWYQQVLGQGPQFIFQYYEKEERGRGNFPDRFSARQFPNYSSELNVNALLLGDSALYLCASSLLRGLGGNTIYFGEGSWLTVV.

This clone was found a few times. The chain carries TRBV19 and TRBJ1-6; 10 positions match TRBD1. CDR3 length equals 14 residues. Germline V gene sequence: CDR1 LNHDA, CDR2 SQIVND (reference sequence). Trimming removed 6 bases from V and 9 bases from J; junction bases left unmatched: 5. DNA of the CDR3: TGTGCCAGTAGGGGACAGGGGTTTACTTCACCCCTCCACTTT. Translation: CASRGQGFTSPLHF.